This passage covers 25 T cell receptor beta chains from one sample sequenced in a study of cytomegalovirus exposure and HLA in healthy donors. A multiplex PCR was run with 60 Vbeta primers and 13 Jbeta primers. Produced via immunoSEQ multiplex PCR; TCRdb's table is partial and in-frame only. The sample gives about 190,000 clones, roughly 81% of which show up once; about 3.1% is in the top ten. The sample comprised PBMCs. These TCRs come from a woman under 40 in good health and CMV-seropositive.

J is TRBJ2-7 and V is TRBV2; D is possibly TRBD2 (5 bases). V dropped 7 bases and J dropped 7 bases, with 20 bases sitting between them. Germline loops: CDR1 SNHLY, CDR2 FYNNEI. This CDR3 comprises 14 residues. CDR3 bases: TGTGCCAGCATGGCAGCGGTCCCCACGGGAGAGCAGTACTTC. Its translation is CASMAAVPTGEQYF.

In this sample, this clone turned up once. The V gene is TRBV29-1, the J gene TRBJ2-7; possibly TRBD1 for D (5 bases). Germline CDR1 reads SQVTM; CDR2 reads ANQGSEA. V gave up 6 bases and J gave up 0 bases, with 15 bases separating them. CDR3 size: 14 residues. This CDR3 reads CSVARQYSSYEQYF. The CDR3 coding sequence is TGCAGCGTAGCAAGACAGTACAGCTCCTACGAGCAGTACTTC.

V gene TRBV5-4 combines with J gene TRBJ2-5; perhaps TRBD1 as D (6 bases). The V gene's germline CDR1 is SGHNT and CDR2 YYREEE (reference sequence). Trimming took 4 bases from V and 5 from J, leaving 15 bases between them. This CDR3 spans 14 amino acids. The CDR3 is CASSPRTDGETQYF. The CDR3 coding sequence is TGTGCCAGCAGCCCCCGGACAGACGGTGAGACCCAGTACTTC.

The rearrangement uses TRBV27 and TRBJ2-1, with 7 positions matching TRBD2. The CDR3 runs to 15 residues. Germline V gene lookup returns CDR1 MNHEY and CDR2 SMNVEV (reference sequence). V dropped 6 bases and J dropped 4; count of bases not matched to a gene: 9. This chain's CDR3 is CASSTSVLAYNEQFF. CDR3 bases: TGTGCCAGCAGCACTAGCGTTTTAGCATACAATGAGCAGTTCTTC.

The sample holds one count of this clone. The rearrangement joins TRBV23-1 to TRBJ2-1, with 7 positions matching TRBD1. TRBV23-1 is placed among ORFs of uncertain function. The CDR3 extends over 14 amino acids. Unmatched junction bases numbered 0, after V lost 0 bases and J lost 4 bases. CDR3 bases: TGCGCCAGCAGTCAATCGACAGGGTACAATGAGCAGTTCTTC. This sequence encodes CASSQSTGYNEQFF.

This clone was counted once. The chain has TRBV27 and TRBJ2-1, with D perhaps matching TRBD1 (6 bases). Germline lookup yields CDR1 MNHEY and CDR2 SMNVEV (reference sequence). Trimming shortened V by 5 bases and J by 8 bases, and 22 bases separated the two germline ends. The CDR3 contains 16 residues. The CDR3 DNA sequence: TGTGCCAGCAGTCTCTTCACGGGACCAGGGGCCGATGAGCAGTTCTTC. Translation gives CASSLFTGPGADEQFF.

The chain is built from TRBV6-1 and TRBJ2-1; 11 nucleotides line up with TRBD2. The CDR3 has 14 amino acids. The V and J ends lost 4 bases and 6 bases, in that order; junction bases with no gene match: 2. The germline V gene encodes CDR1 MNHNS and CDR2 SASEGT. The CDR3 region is CASSGLAGPNEQFF. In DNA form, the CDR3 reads TGTGCCAGCAGTGGACTAGCGGGACCCAATGAGCAGTTCTTC.

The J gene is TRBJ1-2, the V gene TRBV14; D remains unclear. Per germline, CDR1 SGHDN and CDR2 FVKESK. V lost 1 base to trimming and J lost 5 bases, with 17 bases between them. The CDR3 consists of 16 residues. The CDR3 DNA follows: TGTGCCAGCAGCCAAGTTCGGGGAGGAGTATATTATGGCTACACCTTC. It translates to CASSQVRGGVYYGYTF.

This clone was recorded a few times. The CDR3 coding sequence is TGTGCCAGCAGCTTAACCGACAGGGTTAGCATTCAGTACTTC. This codes for CASSLTDRVSIQYF. J is TRBJ2-4 and V is TRBV6-5; TRBD1 aligns across 7 bases. Trimming cost V 6 bases and J 9 bases; bases outside gene matches: 11. This CDR3 contains 14 residues. The V gene's germline CDR1 is MNHEY and CDR2 SVGAGI.

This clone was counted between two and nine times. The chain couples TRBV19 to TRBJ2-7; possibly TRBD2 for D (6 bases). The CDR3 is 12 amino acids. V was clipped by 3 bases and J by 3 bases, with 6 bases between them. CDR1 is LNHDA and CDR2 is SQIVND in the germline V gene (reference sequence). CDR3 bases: TGTGCCAGTAGTATGGGGGGCTACGAGCAGTACTTC. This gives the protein CASSMGGYEQYF.

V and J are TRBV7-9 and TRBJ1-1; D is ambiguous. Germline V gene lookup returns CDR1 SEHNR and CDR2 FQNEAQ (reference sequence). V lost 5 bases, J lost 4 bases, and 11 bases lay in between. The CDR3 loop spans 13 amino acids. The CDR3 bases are TGTGCCAGCAGCCCCCAGGCATCCACTGAAGCTTTCTTT. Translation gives CASSPQASTEAFF.

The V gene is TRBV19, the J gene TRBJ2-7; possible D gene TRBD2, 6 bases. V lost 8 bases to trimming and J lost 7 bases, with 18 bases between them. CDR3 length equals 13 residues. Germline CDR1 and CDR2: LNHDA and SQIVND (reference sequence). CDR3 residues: CASGGTGVCEQYF. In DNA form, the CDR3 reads TGTGCCAGTGGGGGGACTGGGGTTTGTGAGCAGTACTTC.

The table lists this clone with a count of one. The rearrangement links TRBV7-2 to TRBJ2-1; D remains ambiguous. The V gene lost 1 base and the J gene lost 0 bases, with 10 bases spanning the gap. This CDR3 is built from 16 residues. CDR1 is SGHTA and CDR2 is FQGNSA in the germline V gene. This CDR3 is CASSLGIPSSYNEQFF. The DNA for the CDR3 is TGTGCCAGCAGCTTAGGTATCCCGAGCTCCTACAATGAGCAGTTCTTC. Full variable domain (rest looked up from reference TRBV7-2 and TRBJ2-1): GAGVSQSPSNKVTEKGKDVELRCDPISGHTALYWYRQSLGQGLEFLIYFQGNSAPDKSGLPSDRFSAERTGGSVSTLTIQRTQQEDSAVYLCASSLGIPSSYNEQFFGPGTRLTVL.

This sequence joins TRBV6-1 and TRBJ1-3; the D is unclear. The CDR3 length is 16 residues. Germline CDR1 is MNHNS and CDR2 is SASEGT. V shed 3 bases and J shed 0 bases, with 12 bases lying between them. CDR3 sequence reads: CASSEALPGSGNTIYF. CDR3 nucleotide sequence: TGTGCCAGCAGTGAGGCTCTCCCAGGCTCTGGAAACACCATATATTTT.

The CDR3 DNA follows: TGTGCCAGCAGTTTAATGGGGGGGTACGAGCAGTACTTC. Translating it yields CASSLMGGYEQYF. The V gene is TRBV28, the J gene TRBJ2-7; 7 nucleotides align to TRBD2. This CDR3 is 13 amino acids long. CDR1 is MDHEN and CDR2 is SYDVKM in the germline V gene. The J segment lost 4 bases and the V segment lost 2 bases, leaving 2 bases of the junction unmatched.

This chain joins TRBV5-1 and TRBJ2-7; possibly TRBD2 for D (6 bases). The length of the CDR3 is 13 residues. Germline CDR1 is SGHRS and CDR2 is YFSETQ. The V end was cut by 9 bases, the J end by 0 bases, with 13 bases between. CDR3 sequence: CATQRAPSYEQYF. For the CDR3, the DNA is TGCGCCACCCAGCGGGCACCCTCCTACGAGCAGTACTTC. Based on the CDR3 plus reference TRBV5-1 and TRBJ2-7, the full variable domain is KAGVTQTPRYLIKTRGQQVTLSCSPISGHRSVSWYQQTPGQGLQFLFEYFSETQRNKGNFPGRFSGRQFSNSRSEMNVSTLELGDSALYLCATQRAPSYEQYFGPGTRLTVT.

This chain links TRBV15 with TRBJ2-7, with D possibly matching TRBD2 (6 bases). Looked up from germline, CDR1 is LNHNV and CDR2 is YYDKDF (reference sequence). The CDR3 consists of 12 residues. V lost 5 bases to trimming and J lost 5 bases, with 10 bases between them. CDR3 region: CATSWDFHEQYF. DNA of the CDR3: TGTGCCACCAGCTGGGACTTTCACGAGCAGTACTTC. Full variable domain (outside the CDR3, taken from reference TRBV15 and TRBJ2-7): DAMVIQNPRYQVTQFGKPVTLSCSQTLNHNVMYWYQQKSSQAPKLLFHYYDKDFNNEADTPDNFQSRRPNTSFCFLDIRSPGLGDTAMYLCATSWDFHEQYFGPGTRLTVT.

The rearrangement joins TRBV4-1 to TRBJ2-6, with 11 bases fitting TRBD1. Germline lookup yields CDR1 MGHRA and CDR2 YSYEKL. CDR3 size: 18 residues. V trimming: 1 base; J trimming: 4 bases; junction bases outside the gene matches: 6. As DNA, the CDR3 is TGCGCCAGCAGCCAAGGAGGGACAGGGGGATGGGGGGCCAACGTCCTGACTTTC. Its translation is CASSQGGTGGWGANVLTF.

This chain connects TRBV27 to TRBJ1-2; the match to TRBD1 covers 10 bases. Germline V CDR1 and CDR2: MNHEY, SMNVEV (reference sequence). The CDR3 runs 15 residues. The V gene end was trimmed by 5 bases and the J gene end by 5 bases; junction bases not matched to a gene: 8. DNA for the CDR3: TGTGCCAGCAGTCCCCTCGGGACAGGGGAATATGGCTACACCTTC. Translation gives CASSPLGTGEYGYTF.

This chain's CDR3 is CASSFDGVGGYTF. The CDR3 nucleotides read TGTGCCAGCAGTTTTGACGGGGTTGGTGGCTACACCTTC. The rearrangement joins TRBV27 to TRBJ1-2; D not resolved. The V gene lost 3 bases and the J gene lost 7 bases, with 12 bases spanning the gap. Looked up from germline, CDR1 is MNHEY and CDR2 is SMNVEV (reference sequence). The CDR3 length is 13 residues.

In DNA, the CDR3 is TGTGCCAGCAGTGCCCGGGACAGCACGACCAACGAGCAGTACTTC. Residues: CASSARDSTTNEQYF. This sequence joins TRBV6-1 and TRBJ2-5; 7 nucleotides align to TRBD1. With the DNA end fitting TRBJ2-7 better, the J assignment may be wrong. CDR1 MNHNS and CDR2 SASEGT come from the germline V gene. There are 15 residues in the CDR3.

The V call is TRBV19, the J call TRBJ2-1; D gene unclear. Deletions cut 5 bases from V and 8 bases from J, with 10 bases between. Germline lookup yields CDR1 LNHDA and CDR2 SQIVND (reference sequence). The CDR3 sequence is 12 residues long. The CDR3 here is CASSEISDEQFF. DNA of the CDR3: TGTGCCAGTAGTGAGATTTCGGATGAGCAGTTCTTC.

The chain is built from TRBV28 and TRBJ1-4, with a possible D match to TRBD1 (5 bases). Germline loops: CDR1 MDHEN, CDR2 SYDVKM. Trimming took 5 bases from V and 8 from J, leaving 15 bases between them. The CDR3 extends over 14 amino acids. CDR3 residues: CASSLDSSTEKLFF. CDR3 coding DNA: TGTGCCAGCAGTCTTGACAGTTCCACAGAAAAACTGTTTTTT.

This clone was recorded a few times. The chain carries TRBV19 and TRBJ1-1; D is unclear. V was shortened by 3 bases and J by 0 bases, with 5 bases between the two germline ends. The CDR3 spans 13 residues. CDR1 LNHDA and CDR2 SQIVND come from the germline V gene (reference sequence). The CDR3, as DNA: TGTGCCAGTAGTATGAGGGTGAACACTGAAGCTTTCTTT. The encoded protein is CASSMRVNTEAFF.

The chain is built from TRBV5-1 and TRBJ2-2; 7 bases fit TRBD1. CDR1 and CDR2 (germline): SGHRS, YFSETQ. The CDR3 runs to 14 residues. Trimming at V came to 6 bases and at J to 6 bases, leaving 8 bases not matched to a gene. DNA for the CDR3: TGCGCCAGCACTCCAGGGGGTAGGGCCGGGGAGCTGTTTTTT. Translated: CASTPGGRAGELFF.